One sample yielded the 21 T cell receptor beta chains listed below, sequenced in a study of metastatic and nonmetastatic thyroid tumors. MiXCR reprocessed the PCR reads for TCRdb. The sample lists 25,000 to 35,000 clones, more than 15% seen once, with 4% to 5% in the top ten. Thyroid surgery was performed in patients who had received no treatment beforehand. The specimen sequenced was blood. The receptors shown here come from a female donor with papillary thyroid cancer or a benign thyroid nodule (not recorded which). Some clones in this sample may be carry-over from other donors' samples.

The chain is built from TRBV5-1 and TRBJ1-6, with no clear D. Germline CDR1 and CDR2: SGHRS and YFSETQ. The CDR3 is 14 amino acids. V was clipped by 4 bases and J by 8 bases, with 13 bases between them. DNA of the CDR3: TGCGCCAGCAGCGGGGTTACAGAGGATTCACCCCTCCACTTT. Translated: CASSGVTEDSPLHF.

This clone occurred a few times. The sample contains more than one DNA sequence encoding this CDR3. V is TRBV28 and J is TRBJ2-2; 7 bases match TRBD1. The V gene's germline CDR1 is MDHEN and CDR2 SYDVKM. This CDR3 contains 15 residues. V trimming: 3 bases; J trimming: 11 bases; junction bases outside the gene matches: 12. CDR3: CASSFLQGSVGELFF. CDR3 sequence (DNA): TGTGCCAGCAGTTTCCTACAGGGGAGCGTGGGTGAGCTGTTTTTT.

This clone was counted ten times or more. The rearrangement joins TRBV6-5 to TRBJ1-2, with D possibly matching TRBD1 (5 bases). V was trimmed by 3 bases and J by 2 bases, leaving 7 bases between them. CDR1 and CDR2 from the germline V gene are MNHEY and SVGAGI. This CDR3 is 13 amino acids long. The CDR3: CASSYQGNYGYTF. The CDR3, as DNA: TGTGCCAGCAGTTATCAGGGCAACTATGGCTACACCTTC.

Within the sample, this clone is medium-sized (0.01 to 0.1%). V gene TRBV6-1 combines with J gene TRBJ1-6; D is ambiguous. Trimming cost V 8 bases and J 7 bases, with 15 bases left between them. CDR3 length equals 14 residues. Germline assignment: CDR1 MNHNS and CDR2 SASEGT. CDR3 in amino acids: CASHEFPKNSPLHF. CDR3 in DNA: TGTGCCAGCCATGAGTTCCCAAAAAATTCACCCCTCCACTTT.

The V call is TRBV18, the J call TRBJ2-1; D may correspond to TRBD1 or TRBD2 (6 bases each). The CDR3 runs 16 residues. The germline gives CDR1 KGHSH, CDR2 LQKENI. V lost 9 bases and J lost 9, with 27 bases in between. Here the CDR3 DNA reads TGTGCCAGTTCTCTTAGACTATCGGGGGCATTTGGTGAGCAGTTCTTC. It specifies CASSLRLSGAFGEQFF.

In this sample, this clone is medium-sized. This chain joins TRBV20-1 and TRBJ2-7; D gene unclear. Germline V gene lookup returns CDR1 DFQATT and CDR2 SNEGSKA (reference sequence). The CDR3 runs 12 residues. Trimming left V 3 bases short and J 5 bases short, with 11 bases between. CDR3 in amino acids: CSASFTWDEQYF. CDR3 DNA sequence: TGCAGTGCTAGCTTCACATGGGACGAGCAGTACTTC.

This clone was seen at least ten times. The chain joins TRBV2 to TRBJ2-5, with TRBD2 identical over 14 bases. The junction had 2 bases not matched to a gene; V was cut back by 4 bases and J by 4 bases. The CDR3 has 15 amino acids. Germline V gene lookup returns CDR1 SNHLY and CDR2 FYNNEI. Written as DNA, the CDR3 is TGTGCCAGCAGTGGACTAGCGGGGGGGGGAGAGACCCAGTACTTC. This translates into CASSGLAGGGETQYF. Full variable domain (missing parts from reference TRBV2 and TRBJ2-5): EPEVTQTPSHQVTQMGQEVILRCVPISNHLYFYWYRQILGQKVEFLVSFYNNEISEKSEIFDDQFSVERPDGSNFTLKIRSTKLEDSAMYFCASSGLAGGGETQYFGPGTRLLVL.

V gene TRBV5-4 combines with J gene TRBJ2-3; D gene unclear. The germline V and J ends were trimmed by 2 bases and 5 bases, with 12 bases remaining between them. This CDR3 region has 14 residues. Germline V gives CDR1 SGHNT, CDR2 YYREEE (reference sequence). The CDR3 is CASSFWVGRDTQYF. As DNA, the CDR3 is TGTGCCAGCAGCTTCTGGGTGGGTCGAGATACGCAGTATTTT.

This clone was seen many times. V usage is TRBV20-1 and J usage is TRBJ2-1, with D unclear. The germline V gene encodes CDR1 DFQATT and CDR2 SNEGSKA (reference sequence). With 0 bases removed from V and 9 bases from J, the gap between germline ends came to 15 bases. This CDR3 region has 14 residues. The CDR3 spells CSARDSPDWGEQFF. The CDR3 nucleotides read TGCAGTGCTAGAGATAGTCCCGACTGGGGTGAGCAGTTCTTC.

This clone was recorded many times. V gene TRBV3-1 combines with J gene TRBJ2-1; 8 positions agree with TRBD2. V gave up 4 bases and J gave up 7 bases; unmatched junction bases: 3. There are 13 residues in the CDR3. Germline V gene lookup returns CDR1 LGHDT and CDR2 YNNKEL (reference sequence). CDR3 DNA sequence: TGTGCCAGCAGCCTACTAGCGGAGAATGAGCAGTTCTTC. Its translation is CASSLLAENEQFF.

In its sample, this clone is medium-sized. This chain links TRBV6-1 with TRBJ2-1, with 9 bases lining up with TRBD1. Germline values: CDR1 MNHNS, CDR2 SASEGT. The CDR3 is 15 amino acids. The V and J ends lost 3 bases and 7 bases, in that order; junction bases with no gene match: 7. The CDR3 region has the DNA TGTGCCAGCAGTGATGGGACAGGGAGTTCTAATGAGCAGTTCTTC. Protein product: CASSDGTGSSNEQFF.

This clone was counted ten times or more. Being one base from a much bigger clone, this may be a read error. The chain uses TRBV12-5 and TRBJ2-7; 11 bases line up with TRBD2. CDR1 is LGHNT, CDR2 FRNRAP, per germline. V lost 4 bases and J lost 0; bases outside the gene matches: 17. CDR3 length: 20 residues. The CDR3 sequence: CASGSVFLAGGQLSSYEQYF. For the CDR3, the DNA is TGTGCTAGTGGTTCGGTATTTCTAGCGGGAGGCCAACTCAGCTCCTACGAGCAGTACTTC.

J is TRBJ1-5 and V is TRBV6-5; a possible D gene is TRBD1 (5 bases). Trimming stripped 2 bases from V and 1 base from J, with 15 bases between. Germline loops: CDR1 MNHEY, CDR2 SVGAGI. The length of the CDR3 is 17 residues. In DNA form, the CDR3 reads TGTGCCAGCAGTTACGCGGTACATGGGACGAGCAATCAGCCCCAGCATTTT. It codes for CASSYAVHGTSNQPQHF.

This clone has a count of ten or more. V usage is TRBV12-3 or TRBV12-4 and J usage is TRBJ2-7, with D possibly TRBD2 on 6 matching bases. Trimming stripped 3 bases from V and 0 bases from J, with 9 bases between. This CDR3 spans 14 amino acids. CDR3 sequence reads: CASSLLATSYEQYF. CDR3 in DNA: TGTGCCAGCAGTTTGCTAGCGACCTCCTACGAGCAGTACTTC.

This clone was detected ten times or more. This rearrangement joins TRBV30 to TRBJ2-7, with D possibly matching TRBD2 (5 bases). V was shortened by 2 bases and J by 5 bases, with 10 bases between the two germline ends. Germline V gene sequence: CDR1 GTSNPN, CDR2 SVGIG (reference sequence). CDR3 length: 12 amino acids. The CDR3 loop reads CAWSPWGDEQYF. The CDR3 DNA reads as TGTGCCTGGAGTCCTTGGGGAGACGAGCAGTACTTC.

This clone was observed many times. V gene TRBV20-1 combines with J gene TRBJ1-1; the D gene is possibly TRBD1 (6 bases). CDR3 length: 15 amino acids. Germline values: CDR1 DFQATT, CDR2 SNEGSKA (reference sequence). Between the trimmed V and J ends, which lost 2 bases and 1 base, there was a span of 14 bases. CDR3 sequence (DNA): TGCAGTGCTAGAATGGGGAGGGGGTCGAACACTGAAGCTTTCTTT. It yields the protein CSARMGRGSNTEAFF.

CDR3 amino acids: CSASRGGDTIYF. The CDR3 region has the DNA TGCAGTGCTAGTCGTGGGGGGGACACCATATATTTT. The J gene is TRBJ1-3, the V gene TRBV20-1, with D perhaps matching TRBD1 (5 bases). The V and J ends lost 3 bases and 8 bases respectively, with 11 bases between them. Germline V gene sequence: CDR1 DFQATT, CDR2 SNEGSKA (reference sequence). CDR3 length: 12 amino acids.

For this clone: The conserved final phenylalanine or tryptophan is absent from the CDR3, which likely points to a read error. The chain employs TRBV7-2 and TRBJ1-1; possibly TRBD1 for D (6 bases). CDR1 and CDR2 (germline): SGHTA, FQGNSA. Trimming cost V 1 base and J 1 base, with 7 bases left between them. CDR3 length equals 14 residues. This chain's CDR3 is CASSLGGPNTEAFL. For the CDR3, the DNA is TGTGCCAGCAGCTTAGGGGGGCCGAACACTGAAGCTTTCCTT.

The table lists this clone with many counts. The chain joins TRBV27 to TRBJ2-1; 10 positions match TRBD2. Per germline, CDR1 MNHEY and CDR2 SMNVEV (reference sequence). The V segment lost 7 bases and the J segment 6 bases; nucleotides outside the gene matches: 15. The CDR3 loop spans 17 amino acids. The DNA of the CDR3 is TGTGCCAGCATCGGTCCAGCGGGAGGGCCTTTCGGCAATGAGCAGTTCTTC. This gives the protein CASIGPAGGPFGNEQFF.

There are many counts of this clone. The CDR3 DNA reads as TGTGCCAGCAGCCAAGGACAGGGAGGTGTTAACTATGGCTACACCTTC. It codes for CASSQGQGGVNYGYTF. This chain uses TRBV4-2 with TRBJ1-2, with 7 bases lining up with TRBD1. V lost 1 base, J lost 1 base, and 6 bases stayed unmatched. The germline CDR1 and CDR2 sequences are LGHNA and YNFKEQ. This CDR3 has 16 amino acids.

Concerning this clone itself: A much larger clone is a single base away; this may be a read error. Other nucleotide sequences in the sample specify the same CDR3. The rearrangement links TRBV7-6 to TRBJ2-1; D perhaps matches TRBD1 (6 bases). This CDR3 is 14 amino acids long. The germline CDR1 and CDR2 sequences are SGHVS and FNYEAQ. V lost 5 bases to trimming and J lost 8 bases, with 16 bases between them. The CDR3 sequence: CASSLAGARDEQFF. In nucleotides, the CDR3 is TGTGCCAGCAGCCTTGCAGGGGCGCGTGATGAGCAGTTCTTC.